The rows below give T cell receptor beta chains drawn from one sample of a study of cytomegalovirus exposure and HLA in healthy donors. Assay: immunoSEQ multiplex PCR; the TCRdb copy retains only in-frame clones and omits some. The table lists about 210,000 clones, about four fifths of them singletons. Source material: PBMCs. These receptors originate from a woman aged 45-59 years in good health and CMV-seropositive. The CDR3 runs from the conserved cysteine through the conserved F or W. A D gene is named only where the DNA matches it firmly. The size entry is marked missing in some rows and otherwise reads once, few, many or a size class.

V gene: TRBV5-6; D gene: -; clone size: -; J gene: TRBJ1-4; CDR3 protein: CASSLTGYEEKLFF; CDR3 DNA: TGTGCCAGCAGCTTGACCGGGTATGAGGAAAAACTGTTTTTT
V gene: TRBV18; D gene: TRBD1; clone size: -; J gene: TRBJ2-7; CDR3 protein: CASSPDRDGGGEQYF; CDR3 DNA: TGTGCCAGCTCACCGGACAGGGATGGAGGGGGCGAGCAGTACTTC
V gene: TRBV29-1; D gene: TRBD1; clone size: -; J gene: TRBJ2-7; CDR3 protein: CSVDSGTEAYEQYF; CDR3 DNA: TGCAGCGTTGACTCCGGGACAGAGGCCTACGAGCAGTACTTC
V gene: TRBV2; D gene: -; clone size: once; J gene: TRBJ1-2; CDR3 protein: CASSPQGGYGYTF; CDR3 DNA: TGTGCCAGCAGTCCACAAGGGGGCTATGGCTACACCTTC
V gene: TRBV6-1; D gene: -; clone size: -; J gene: TRBJ1-2; CDR3 protein: CASSEAAGGGNYGYTF; CDR3 DNA: TGTGCCAGCAGTGAAGCCGCGGGGGGAGGGAACTATGGCTACACCTTC
V gene: TRBV5-6; D gene: -; clone size: -; J gene: TRBJ1-1; CDR3 protein: CASSPPQSNTEAFF; CDR3 DNA: TGTGCCAGCAGCCCCCCACAGTCGAACACTGAAGCTTTCTTT
V gene: TRBV10-3; D gene: TRBD2; clone size: -; J gene: TRBJ2-5; CDR3 protein: CAISESRAGVETQYF; CDR3 DNA: TGTGCCATCAGTGAGTCTCGGGCGGGGGTTGAGACCCAGTACTTC
V gene: TRBV21-1; D gene: -; clone size: -; J gene: TRBJ2-3; CDR3 protein: CASSKVVQRGGRPDTQYF; CDR3 DNA: TGTGCCAGCAGCAAAGTGGTACAGCGGGGGGGCCGCCCAGATACGCAGTATTTT
V gene: TRBV4-1; D gene: -; clone size: -; J gene: TRBJ1-6; CDR3 protein: CASSQGQGPRGSPLHF; CDR3 DNA: TGCGCCAGCAGCCAAGGTCAGGGTCCCCGGGGGTCACCCCTCCACTTT
V gene: TRBV5-5; D gene: -; clone size: -; J gene: TRBJ1-1; CDR3 protein: CASSKLWGDTEAFF; CDR3 DNA: TGTGCCAGCAGCAAGCTATGGGGGGACACTGAAGCTTTCTTT
V gene: TRBV5-1; D gene: TRBD2; clone size: -; J gene: TRBJ2-3; CDR3 protein: CASSLAGSTDTQYF; CDR3 DNA: TGCGCCAGCAGCTTAGCGGGGAGCACAGATACGCAGTATTTT
V gene: TRBV9; D gene: -; clone size: -; J gene: TRBJ2-7; CDR3 protein: CASSVGPTGEQYF; CDR3 DNA: TGTGCCAGCAGCGTAGGTCCTACGGGGGAGCAGTACTTC
V gene: TRBV7-8; D gene: -; clone size: -; J gene: TRBJ2-2; CDR3 protein: CASSLVDNTGELFF; CDR3 DNA: TGTGCCAGCAGCTTAGTAGATAACACCGGGGAGCTGTTTTTT
V gene: TRBV19; D gene: -; clone size: -; J gene: TRBJ2-2; CDR3 protein: CASSAGAGELFF; CDR3 DNA: TGTGCCAGTAGCGCAGGGGCCGGGGAGCTGTTTTTT
V gene: TRBV7-9; D gene: -; clone size: -; J gene: TRBJ2-7; CDR3 protein: CASSLVTDEQYF; CDR3 DNA: TGTGCCAGCAGCTTAGTGACAGACGAGCAGTACTTC
V gene: TRBV4-1; D gene: TRBD1; clone size: -; J gene: TRBJ2-7; CDR3 protein: CASSQGADRAYEQYF; CDR3 DNA: TGCGCCAGCAGCCAAGGGGCGGACAGGGCCTACGAGCAGTACTTC
V gene: TRBV4-3; D gene: -; clone size: -; J gene: TRBJ1-3; CDR3 protein: CASSQDVAGSRPYFF; CDR3 DNA: TGCGCCAGCAGCCAAGATGTTGCAGGGTCCCGGCCATATTTCTTT
V gene: TRBV7-2; D gene: -; clone size: -; J gene: TRBJ1-6; CDR3 protein: CASSLGSGTNSPLHF; CDR3 DNA: TGTGCCAGCAGCTTAGGTTCAGGGACAAATTCACCCCTCCACTTT